This TCR beta chain was identified in a study of blood T cell repertoires in COVID-19. Germline-derived CDR1 and CDR2 are KGHSH and LQKENI. The CDR3 extends over 15 amino acids. After removal of 2 bases from V and 4 bases from J, the junction contained 3 bases not matched to a gene. The data were produced by immunoSEQ multiplex PCR, yet TCRdb's version contains in-frame clones alone and is incomplete. This sample has around 93,000 clones, with over 70% found just once. J is TRBJ1-3 and V is TRBV18, with 9 bases lining up with TRBD1. The TCR originated in a man in his 60s with acute or convalescent COVID-19. The sequenced material came from peripheral blood. CDR3 protein: CASSPFGQGGNTIYF. The CDR3 DNA follows: TGTGCCAGCTCACCATTCGGACAGGGGGGAAACACCATATATTTT.